This T cell receptor beta chain stems from a study of tumor and adjacent non-tumor tissue in lung cancer. Study details: Patients were aged roughly 30 to 76, approximately ten men and roughly 5 women, stage I to III.

With respect to this clonotype: No antigen is known for it. A read error may account for a junction end that differs from germline.

Three rounds of nested PCR, following a modified ARM-PCR protocol, produced the TCRbeta library. TCRdb independently ran MiXCR on the multiplex PCR reads; one entry per CDR3 protein. The sample contains tens of thousands of distinct CDR3 sequences, less than 75% of which appear only once. RNA was extracted from bulk tissue without any cell sorting. Donors were chemotherapy-naive, newly diagnosed lung cancer surgical patients in China, August–late 2014. Study conclusions and caveats: Patients with more diverse tumor TCRs had worse survival. Tumor repertoires had a smaller top 100 clone share than normal lung.

Germline V gene data show CDR1 as SQVTM and CDR2 as ANQGSEA. The CDR3 is made up of 13 amino acids. Material: lung tumor tissue. The source of this sequence is a woman in her 70s with non-small cell lung cancer. The genes are TRBV29-1 and TRBJ2-2; possibly TRBD2 for D (5 bases). Written as DNA, the CDR3 is TGCAGCGTTGAAGATGATGGCACCGGGGAGTTGTCTTTT. Translation: CSVEDDGTGELSF.